Reported below is one T cell receptor (beta chain). Its specificity is unknown. This sample was included in a study of shared clonotypes between healthy human individuals. Whole-study findings and limits: Generation probabilities were higher for clonotypes shared across all four sorted-subset donors than for unshared ones.

Germline CDR1 and CDR2: MNHEY and SMNVEV (reference sequence). V shed 0 bases and J 5 bases; nucleotides not matched to a gene: 12. The CDR3 spans 18 residues. All the donors were Caucasian adults who lived in Nashville, Tennessee. The authors' processing: For the immunoSEQ data, sequences were junction-only without quality scores, so filtering differed. Data came from immunoSEQ multiplex PCR; TCRdb stores just in-frame clones and leaves some out. V and J calls and clone size are given by that table; D and trimming were obtained from the DNA. In the table there are 2 million to 3 million clones, approximately 93% of which are singletons.

Sequences were obtained from naive CD4+ T cells from PBMCs. Stated subset: CD45RA+ positively selected. The receptor was derived from a man aged 18 to 30 in good health. Some clones in this sample may be carry-over from other donors' samples. The rearrangement joins TRBV27 to TRBJ2-3, with 9 bases lining up with TRBD2. In DNA, the CDR3 is TGTGCCAGCAGTTTATCGAGGCTAGCGGGGATCATGGGAGATACGCAGTATTTT. It yields the protein CASSLSRLAGIMGDTQYF.